These 23 T cell receptor beta chains were all obtained from the same sample, sequenced in a study of identical twins. TCRdb ran MiXCR on the 5' RACE reads and lists one entry per CDR3 protein. The top ten clones hold approximately 7.7% of a sample with 150,000 or so distinct CDR3 sequences, under 4.5% of them seen once. The sample taken for sequencing was memory T cells sorted from blood. All receptors come from a young man in good health.

At least ten counts were recorded for this clonotype. The chain joins TRBV4-3 to TRBJ1-2; no firm D call. CDR3 length equals 16 residues. Trimming pared 0 bases from V and 0 bases from J, leaving 11 bases between. CDR1 and CDR2 from the germline V gene are LGHNA and YSLEER. The CDR3 DNA sequence: TGCGCCAGCAGCCAAGATAGTAGCAGGACTAACTATGGCTACACCTTC. It yields the protein CASSQDSSRTNYGYTF.

This clonotype was seen repeatedly, ten times or more. The CDR3 DNA reads TGTGCCAGCAGCTCCCCCGGGACAGCTTATGGCTACACCTTC. It specifies CASSSPGTAYGYTF. The chain employs TRBV7-9 and TRBJ1-2; 7 bases fit TRBD1. Germline CDR1 SEHNR, CDR2 FQNEAQ (reference sequence). Unmatched junction bases numbered 7, after V lost 4 bases and J lost 5 bases. The CDR3 spans 14 residues.

This clonotype appeared many times. The J gene is TRBJ2-5, the V gene TRBV10-1; no clear D gene. The CDR3 spans 12 residues. CDR1 and CDR2 (germline): WNHNN, SYGVQD (reference sequence). With 3 bases removed from V and 4 bases from J, the gap between germline ends came to 6 bases. The CDR3 coding sequence is TGCGCCAGCAGTGATCCGTCAGAGACCCAGTACTTC. The encoded protein is CASSDPSETQYF.

This clonotype was counted ten times or more. The gene calls are TRBV7-6 and TRBJ1-4; 12 bases are a match to TRBD1. Germline V CDR1 and CDR2: SGHVS, FNYEAQ. This CDR3 region has 17 residues. Unmatched junction bases numbered 14, after V lost 5 bases and J lost 10 bases. The CDR3 bases are TGTGCCAGCAGCAGAACCGGGACAGGGGGCGCATTAGGAAAACTGTTTTTT. Its protein is CASSRTGTGGALGKLFF.

There are many counts of this clonotype. The chain has TRBV12-3 or TRBV12-4 and TRBJ2-1, with D unresolved. The CDR3 contains 12 residues. Trimming took off 1 base at V and 8 bases at J, with 6 bases between the two ends. In DNA form, the CDR3 reads TGTGCCAGCAGTTTAGGTTCCCATGAGCAGTTCTTC. Translation: CASSLGSHEQFF.

In this sample, this clonotype turned up many times. This rearrangement joins TRBV29-1 to TRBJ2-1; a weak D match, TRBD1 (8 bases). The V end was cut by 3 bases, the J end by 7 bases, with 34 bases between. This CDR3 has 20 residues. Per the germline V gene, CDR1 is SQVTM and CDR2 is ANQGSEA. The CDR3 reads CSVDNMVGRRTGGGWNEQFF. The CDR3 DNA is TGCAGCGTTGATAATATGGTGGGACGGAGAACAGGGGGAGGGTGGAATGAGCAGTTCTTC.

The sample holds many counts of this clonotype. The genes are TRBV20-1 and TRBJ2-2, with D perhaps TRBD2 (6 bases). The CDR3 totals 15 residues. The V end was cut by 0 bases, the J end by 1 base, with 9 bases between. CDR1 and CDR2 (germline): DFQATT, SNEGSKA (reference sequence). CDR3 in amino acids: CSARDIAVNTGELFF. CDR3 sequence (DNA): TGCAGTGCTAGAGATATAGCGGTGAACACCGGGGAGCTGTTTTTT.

This clonotype was recorded at least ten times. The genes are TRBV6-2 or TRBV6-3 and TRBJ2-2; no clear D gene. The V gene's germline CDR1 is MNHEY and CDR2 SVGEGT. CDR3 length equals 19 residues. V was cut by 2 bases and J by 0 bases, with 19 bases left in between. CDR3 coding DNA: TGTGCCAGCAGTTACGGTTTTTCGCGTATCGGTTCGAACACCGGGGAGCTGTTTTTT. The encoded protein is CASSYGFSRIGSNTGELFF.

This clonotype has ten or more counts. The chain combines TRBV20-1 with TRBJ2-1; D remains ambiguous. V was clipped by 3 bases and J by 5 bases, with 17 bases between them. The CDR3 sequence is 15 residues long. Germline CDR1 reads DFQATT; CDR2 reads SNEGSKA (reference sequence). This CDR3 reads CSARSSAHINNEQFF. Written as DNA, the CDR3 is TGCAGTGCTAGGTCCTCCGCCCATATAAACAATGAGCAGTTCTTC.

This clonotype occurred many times. The rearrangement joins TRBV7-2 to TRBJ2-7, with D uncertain. The germline gives CDR1 SGHTA, CDR2 FQGNSA. V lost 5 bases to trimming and J lost 0 bases, with 11 bases between them. The CDR3 has 14 amino acids. DNA for the CDR3: TGTGCCAGCAGCGCAACTATGAGCTCCTACGAGCAGTACGTC. Amino acids: CASSATMSSYEQYV.

CDR3 protein: CASSYMDTQYF. CDR3 nucleotides: TGTGCCAGCAGTTACATGGATACGCAGTATTTT. V is TRBV6-2 or TRBV6-3 and J is TRBJ2-3, with D unclear. Germline V gives CDR1 MNHEY, CDR2 SVGEGT. Trimming left V 2 bases short and J 6 bases short, with 3 bases between. There are 11 residues in the CDR3.

This clonotype was counted at least ten times. In nucleotides, the CDR3 is TGTGCCACTGGACAGGGGGAGACCCAGTACTTC. It is translated as CATGQGETQYF. The chain is built from TRBV6-1 and TRBJ2-5; TRBD1 aligns across 9 bases. Germline V gene sequence: CDR1 MNHNS, CDR2 SASEGT. Trimming at V came to 10 bases and at J to 5 bases, leaving 2 bases not matched to a gene. This CDR3 comprises 11 residues.

This clonotype was observed at least ten times. The chain joins TRBV3-1 to TRBJ2-1, with D perhaps matching TRBD2 (6 bases). CDR1 LGHDT and CDR2 YNNKEL come from the germline V gene (reference sequence). V lost 0 bases to trimming and J lost 4 bases, with 16 bases between them. The CDR3 is 17 residues long. CDR3 loop: CASSQDSPGDPYNEQFF. The DNA for the CDR3 is TGTGCCAGCAGCCAAGATAGCCCGGGAGACCCGTACAATGAGCAGTTCTTC.

The sample holds many counts of this clonotype. This sequence joins TRBV4-2 and TRBJ1-2, with TRBD1 matching 12 bases. The ends lost 5 bases at V and 4 bases at J; junction bases unmatched: 5. Germline-derived CDR1 and CDR2 are LGHNA and YNFKEQ. The CDR3 consists of 15 residues. In nucleotides, the CDR3 is TGTGCCAGCAGCGCCCCGGGACAGGGGGCCTATGGCTACACCTTC. Translated, it gives CASSAPGQGAYGYTF.

Ten or more counts support this clonotype. CDR3 region: CASSFRFTDTQYF. The DNA for the CDR3 is TGTGCCAGCAGTTTCCGGTTCACAGATACGCAGTATTTT. The chain recombines TRBV27 with TRBJ2-3; D unclear. The ends were cut back, 3 bases at V and 2 bases at J, with 6 bases in the middle. The CDR3 extends over 13 amino acids. Looked up from germline, CDR1 is MNHEY and CDR2 is SMNVEV (reference sequence).

This clonotype was picked up many times. The rearrangement uses TRBV12-3 or TRBV12-4 and TRBJ2-7; D is perhaps TRBD2 (6 bases). Trimming pared 2 bases from V and 4 bases from J, leaving 15 bases between. The length of the CDR3 is 15 residues. CDR3 DNA sequence: TGTGCCAGCAGTTTAAGGCCGGGAGCCAGGTACGAGCAGTACTTC. The encoded protein is CASSLRPGARYEQYF.

Ten or more counts support this clonotype. This chain uses TRBV20-1 with TRBJ1-1, with 8 bases identical to TRBD1. Germline CDR1 is DFQATT and CDR2 is SNEGSKA (reference sequence). This CDR3 spans 13 amino acids. The V and J ends lost 6 bases and 6 bases, in that order; junction bases with no gene match: 9. The CDR3 sequence is CSANPTGAAEAFF. CDR3 DNA: TGCAGTGCAAACCCGACAGGGGCCGCTGAAGCTTTCTTT.

This clonotype was seen many times. The chain has TRBV29-1 and TRBJ2-3; no definite D call. The CDR3 has 14 residues. Germline V gene data show CDR1 as SQVTM and CDR2 as ANQGSEA. Trimming shortened V by 1 base and J by 1 base, and 9 bases separated the two germline ends. For the CDR3, the DNA is TGCAGCGTTGAAGTCCCCACAGGCACAGATACGCAGTATTTT. Translated: CSVEVPTGTDTQYF.

At least ten counts were recorded for this clonotype. V and J are TRBV24-1 and TRBJ2-7; a weak D match, TRBD1 (5 bases). V shed 3 bases and J shed 2 bases, with 16 bases lying between them. The CDR3 has 16 residues. The germline V gene has CDR1 KGHDR and CDR2 SFDVKD. The DNA of the CDR3 is TGTGCCACCAGTGATAAGGCCAGGGCTAGTCCCTACGAGCAGTACTTC. Its translation: CATSDKARASPYEQYF.

There are a few counts of this clonotype. The chain's CDR3 is CASSYGTGEETQYF. CDR3 DNA sequence: TGTGCCAGCAGTTACGGGACAGGGGAAGAGACCCAGTACTTC. J is TRBJ2-5 and V is TRBV6-5, with 10 bases identical to TRBD1. V was pared by 2 bases and J by 3 bases, with 0 bases of the junction left unmatched. The CDR3 runs 14 residues. CDR1 is MNHEY and CDR2 is SVGAGI in the germline V gene.

There are many counts of this clonotype. This rearrangement joins TRBV7-3 to TRBJ2-7; 7 bases are shared with TRBD2. Trimming took 7 bases from V and 3 from J; bases not matched to a gene: 12. This CDR3 comprises 15 residues. The germline V gene encodes CDR1 SGHTA and CDR2 FQGTGA. CDR3 residues: CASTKPGTKDYEQYF. DNA of the CDR3: TGTGCCAGCACCAAACCCGGGACTAAAGACTACGAGCAGTACTTC.

V usage is TRBV28 and J usage is TRBJ2-4, with D unresolved. Germline lookup yields CDR1 MDHEN and CDR2 SYDVKM. The CDR3 extends over 14 amino acids. V lost 0 bases, J lost 6 bases, and 9 bases lay in between. The CDR3 nucleotides are TGTGCCAGCAGTTTATGGGGCGGTCGAAACATTCAGTACTTC. Its translation: CASSLWGGRNIQYF.

The J gene is TRBJ1-1, the V gene TRBV29-1, with D possibly being TRBD1 (5 bases). CDR3 size: 11 residues. V lost 7 bases, J lost 4 bases, and 10 bases lay in between. Germline V gene data show CDR1 as SQVTM and CDR2 as ANQGSEA. Here the CDR3 DNA reads TGCAGCGCAGTCGGGGCCACTGAAGCTTTCTTT. This sequence encodes CSAVGATEAFF.